The rows below give T cell receptor beta chains drawn from one sample of a study of identical twins. TCRdb independently ran MiXCR on the 5' RACE reads; one entry per CDR3 protein. The sample lists some 330,000 distinct CDR3 sequences, roughly 9% seen once, with roughly 9% in the top ten. Material for sequencing was naive T cells sorted from blood. The source of these receptors is a woman aged 45-59 years in good health. Each CDR3 is given with its conserved first and last residue. D genes are given only for firm matches. Only part of the rows carry a size: once, few, many, or a class if the clone is expanded.

TRBV5-1	.	TRBD2	TRBJ2-2	CASSLIAGANTGELFF	TGCGCCAGCAGCCTCATAGCGGGAGCGAACACCGGGGAGCTGTTTTTT
TRBV6-2/TRBV6-3	.	.	TRBJ2-5	CASSYSPGPGKETQYF	TGTGCCAGCAGTTACTCCCCCGGACCGGGAAAAGAGACCCAGTACTTC
TRBV3-1	few	.	TRBJ1-5	CASSQGDDQPQHF	TGTGCCAGCAGCCAGGGCGACGATCAGCCCCAGCATTTT
TRBV12-3/TRBV12-4	.	.	TRBJ1-2	CASSWSRIDGYTF	TGTGCCAGCAGTTGGAGCAGAATAGATGGCTACACCTTC
TRBV29-1	few	.	TRBJ2-7	CSVEALGPDTPYEQYF	TGCAGCGTTGAAGCTTTAGGGCCCGATACTCCCTACGAGCAGTACTTC
TRBV6-6	few	.	TRBJ1-3	CASSYAGRTGNTIYF	TGTGCCAGCAGTTATGCAGGGAGAACTGGAAACACCATATATTTT
TRBV29-1	many	.	TRBJ2-1	CSVDLRDPYSITEDNEQFF	TGCAGCGTGGATCTCCGGGACCCTTACAGTATTACCGAAGACAATGAGCAGTTCTTC
TRBV12-3/TRBV12-4	.	.	TRBJ1-2	CASSLAQGVGGYTF	TGTGCCAGCAGTTTGGCGCAGGGAGTGGGCGGCTACACCTTC
TRBV20-1	few	TRBD2	TRBJ2-1	CSASRLAGDYNEQFF	TGCAGTGCTAGTAGACTAGCGGGGGACTACAATGAGCAGTTCTTC
TRBV20-1	few	TRBD2	TRBJ2-1	CSASRIAGVGNEQFF	TGCAGTGCTAGTAGGATTGCGGGAGTGGGCAATGAGCAGTTCTTC
TRBV10-2	.	.	TRBJ2-3	CASSGTFSADTQYF	TGCGCCAGCAGTGGGACTTTCTCCGCAGATACGCAGTATTTT
TRBV29-1	many	TRBD2	TRBJ2-1	CSVRTSGKPSSEQFF	TGCAGCGTGCGTACTAGCGGGAAACCCTCTAGTGAGCAGTTCTTC
TRBV15	few	.	TRBJ2-5	CATGWRGQETQYF	TGTGCCACTGGTTGGAGGGGGCAAGAGACCCAGTACTTC
TRBV20-1	few	.	TRBJ2-5	CSARDRQGLQETQYF	TGCAGTGCTAGAGATCGGCAGGGGCTTCAAGAGACCCAGTACTTC
TRBV14	.	.	TRBJ2-1	CASSQVRGPGEQFF	TGTGCCAGCAGCCAAGTTCGGGGCCCCGGGGAGCAGTTCTTC
TRBV20-1	many	TRBD2	TRBJ2-3	CSADRREGLADTQYF	TGCAGTGCTGATCGGCGGGAGGGCCTCGCAGATACGCAGTATTTT
TRBV5-1	many	TRBD1	TRBJ2-7	CASKTGTGEVEQYF	TGCGCCAGCAAAACCGGGACAGGGGAGGTCGAGCAGTACTTC
TRBV11-3	few	.	TRBJ2-1	CASSFQLGHHNEQFF	TGTGCCAGCAGCTTTCAGCTGGGTCACCACAATGAGCAGTTCTTC
TRBV7-9	.	.	TRBJ1-4	CASTFHRNNEKLFF	TGTGCCAGCACCTTTCACAGGAACAATGAAAAACTGTTTTTT
TRBV7-9	many	TRBD2	TRBJ2-2	CASSSSGPNTGELFF	TGTGCCAGCAGCTCTAGCGGGCCAAACACCGGGGAGCTGTTTTTT